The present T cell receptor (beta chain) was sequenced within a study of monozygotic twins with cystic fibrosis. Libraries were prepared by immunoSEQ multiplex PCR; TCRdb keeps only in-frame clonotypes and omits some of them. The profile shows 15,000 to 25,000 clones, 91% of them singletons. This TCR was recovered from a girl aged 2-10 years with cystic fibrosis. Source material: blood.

DNA for the CDR3: TGTGCCAGCAGCCCGGGGACAGGGTTATATGGCTACACCTTC. It codes for CASSPGTGLYGYTF. The genes are TRBV5-8 and TRBJ1-2; TRBD1 aligns across 9 bases. Germline-derived CDR1 and CDR2 are SGHTS and YDEGEE. J was trimmed by 5 bases and V by 4 bases; bases with no gene match: 6. CDR3 length equals 14 residues.